This passage covers 8 T cell receptor beta chains from one sample sequenced in a study of T cell changes during pregnancy in multiple sclerosis. Data came from immunoSEQ multiplex PCR; TCRdb stores just in-frame clones and leaves some out. The table lists about 30,000 clones, about nine tenths of them singletons. The sequences come from peripheral blood, collected in the second trimester of pregnancy. The source of these receptors is a female donor in good health, enrolled as a control in a pregnancy study.

The CDR3 region is CASRERQGASGELFF. The CDR3, as DNA: TGTGCCAGCAGAGAACGACAGGGGGCTTCCGGGGAGCTGTTTTTT. The genes are TRBV27 and TRBJ2-2; 10 bases fit TRBD1. V trimming: 6 bases; J trimming: 6 bases; junction bases outside the gene matches: 7. The length of the CDR3 is 15 residues. The germline CDR1 and CDR2 sequences are MNHEY and SMNVEV (reference sequence).

The genes are TRBV4-1 and TRBJ1-2; tentative D call: TRBD1 (5 bases). Trimming removed 5 bases at V and 2 bases at J, with 9 bases between. This CDR3 is built from 13 residues. The germline CDR1 and CDR2 sequences are MGHRA and YSYEKL. The CDR3 reads CASSMGGNYGYTF. The CDR3 coding sequence is TGCGCCAGCAGCATGGGGGGGAACTATGGCTACACCTTC.

The chain joins TRBV6-1 to TRBJ2-1; 10 bases fit TRBD2. CDR3 length equals 16 residues. The V gene end was trimmed by 3 bases and the J gene end by 8 bases; junction bases not matched to a gene: 10. The germline CDR1 and CDR2 sequences are MNHNS and SASEGT. The CDR3 DNA is TGTGCCAGCAGTGACTTCGGACTAGCGGTATCTGATGAGCAGTTCTTC. This translates into CASSDFGLAVSDEQFF.

The chain couples TRBV7-2 to TRBJ1-2; 10 bases are shared with TRBD1. This CDR3 comprises 15 residues. Germline V gene data show CDR1 as SGHTA and CDR2 as FQGNSA. Trimming took 5 bases from V and 7 from J; bases not matched to a gene: 10. The CDR3 here is CASSPGTGESSGYTF. The CDR3 bases are TGTGCCAGCAGCCCTGGGACAGGGGAAAGTAGTGGCTACACCTTC.

This chain links TRBV10-3 with TRBJ2-3; 8 nucleotides line up with TRBD2. The V gene end was trimmed by 3 bases and the J gene end by 9 bases; junction bases not matched to a gene: 17. CDR3 length: 17 amino acids. The germline CDR1 and CDR2 sequences are ENHRY and SYGVKD. In nucleotides, the CDR3 is TGTGCCATCAGTGACCCCCCAGCGGGGGCCATGGGGGACACGCAGTATTTT. This encodes CAISDPPAGAMGDTQYF.

The chain is built from TRBV5-8 and TRBJ2-7; 10 positions match TRBD1. There are 15 residues in the CDR3. Germline CDR1 reads SGHTS; CDR2 reads YDEGEE. The V gene end was trimmed by 3 bases and the J gene end by 3 bases; junction bases not matched to a gene: 6. The CDR3 DNA reads TGTGCCAGCAGCTCGAGGACAGGGGGGGGCTACGAGCAGTACTTC. Translating it yields CASSSRTGGGYEQYF.

CDR3 loop: CASSFSGNVGTDTQYF. The CDR3, as DNA: TGTGCCAGCAGCTTTAGCGGGAACGTGGGCACAGATACGCAGTATTTT. The chain uses TRBV7-6 and TRBJ2-3, with TRBD2 matching 8 bases. The J segment lost 1 base and the V segment lost 3 bases, leaving 6 bases of the junction unmatched. CDR1 is SGHVS, CDR2 FNYEAQ, per germline. This CDR3 contains 16 residues.

The genes are TRBV10-3 and TRBJ2-1; a weak D match, TRBD2 (7 bases). The CDR3 extends over 17 amino acids. The V end lost 2 bases, the J end lost 2 bases, and 16 bases lay between the germline ends. CDR1 ENHRY and CDR2 SYGVKD come from the germline V gene. In nucleotides, the CDR3 is TGTGCCATCAGTGAGGCGGGGGCCACCCCCACCTACAATGAGCAGTTCTTC. This encodes CAISEAGATPTYNEQFF.